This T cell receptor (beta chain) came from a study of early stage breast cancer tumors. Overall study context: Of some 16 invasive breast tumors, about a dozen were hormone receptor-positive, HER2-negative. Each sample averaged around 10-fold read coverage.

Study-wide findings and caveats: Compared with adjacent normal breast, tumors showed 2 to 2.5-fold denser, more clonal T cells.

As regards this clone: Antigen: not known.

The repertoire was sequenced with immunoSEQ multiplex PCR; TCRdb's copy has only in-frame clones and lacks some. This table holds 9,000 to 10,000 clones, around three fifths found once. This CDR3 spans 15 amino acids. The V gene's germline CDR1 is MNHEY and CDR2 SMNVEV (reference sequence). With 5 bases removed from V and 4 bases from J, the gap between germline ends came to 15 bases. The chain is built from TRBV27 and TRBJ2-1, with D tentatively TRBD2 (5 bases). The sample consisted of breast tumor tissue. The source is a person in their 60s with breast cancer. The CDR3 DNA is TGTGCCAGCAGTCCCTCGAGCGGACCGTACAATGAGCAGTTCTTC. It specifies CASSPSSGPYNEQFF.